The text below deals with one T cell receptor beta chain. The data stem from a study of blood T cell repertoires in COVID-19. Across the whole study: T cells, B-cell-depleted T cells, or PBMCs provided the cDNA or gDNA that served as material.

V was pared by 0 bases and J by 5 bases, with 10 bases between. The CDR3 length is 14 residues. CDR1 and CDR2 from the germline V gene are SNHLY and FYNNEI. Using immunoSEQ multiplex PCR, the repertoire was profiled, and TCRdb retains in-frame clones only, with some absent. The sample has 200,000 to 250,000 clones; 70% to 90% are singletons. J is TRBJ1-2 and V is TRBV2; D gene ambiguous. The TCR originated in a man over 45 with COVID-19, enrolled during active disease. The specimen was peripheral blood. CDR3: CASSEAPSVYGYTF. The CDR3 DNA sequence: TGTGCCAGCAGTGAAGCTCCCTCGGTTTATGGCTACACCTTC.